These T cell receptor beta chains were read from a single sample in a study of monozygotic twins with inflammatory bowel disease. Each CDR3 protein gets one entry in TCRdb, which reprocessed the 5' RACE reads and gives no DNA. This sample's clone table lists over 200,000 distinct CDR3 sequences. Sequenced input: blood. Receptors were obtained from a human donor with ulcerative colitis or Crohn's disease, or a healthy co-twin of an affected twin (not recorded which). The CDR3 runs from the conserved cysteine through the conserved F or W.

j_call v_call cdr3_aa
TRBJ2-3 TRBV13 CASSPIGADTQYF
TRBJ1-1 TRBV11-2 CASSLGMRGTEAFF
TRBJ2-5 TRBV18 CASSSLKQETQYF
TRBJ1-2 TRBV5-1 CASSGGQSPYGYTF
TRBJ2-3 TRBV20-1 CSANRDPTDTQYF
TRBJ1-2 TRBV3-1 CASSQVGGDGYTF
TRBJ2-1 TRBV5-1 CASSTSGPYAGEQFF
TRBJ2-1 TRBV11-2 CASSWYNEQFF
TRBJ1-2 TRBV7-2 CASSLAGVDGYTF
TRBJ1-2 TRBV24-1 CATSDRTQGTLYGYTF
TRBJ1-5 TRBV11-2 CASSLVGSDNQPQHF
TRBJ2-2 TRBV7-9 CASSYWGTGELFF
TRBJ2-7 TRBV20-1 CSAGSGGTTYEQYF
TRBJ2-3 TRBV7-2 CASSPSGVGTQYF
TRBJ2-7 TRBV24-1 CATSDSTGDPNEQYF
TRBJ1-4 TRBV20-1 CSASGNEKLFF
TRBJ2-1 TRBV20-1 CSARSDSSYNEQFF
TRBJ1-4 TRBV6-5 CASSSNYRTANEKLFF
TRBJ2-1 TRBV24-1 CATSDFKNNEQFF
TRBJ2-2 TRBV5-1 CASSLNVQGGDTGELFF
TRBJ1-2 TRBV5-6 CASSPPGLPRGYTF
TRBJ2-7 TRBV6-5 CASRMGQFYEQYF
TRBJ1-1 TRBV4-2 CASSPTGGNAEAFF
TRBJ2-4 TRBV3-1 CASSQGQVAKNIQYF
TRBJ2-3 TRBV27 CASSPDMALSDTQYF
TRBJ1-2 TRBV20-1 CSAKSGTYYGYTF
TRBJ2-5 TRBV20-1 CSAEKATGYGETQYF
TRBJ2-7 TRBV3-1 CASSQGPGTGEQYF
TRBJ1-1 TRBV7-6 CASSPWTGDTEAFF
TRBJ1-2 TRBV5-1 CASRQGDAGRYGYTF
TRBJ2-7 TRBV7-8 CASSGRTGSYEQYF
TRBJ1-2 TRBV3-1 CASSQDEGGYTF
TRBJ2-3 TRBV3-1 CASSPGLEVDTQYF
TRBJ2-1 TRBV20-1 CSATRTNEQFF
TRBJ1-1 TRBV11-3 CASSLWGGDTEAFF
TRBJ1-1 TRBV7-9 CASSLAPTNTEAFF
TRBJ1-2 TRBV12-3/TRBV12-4 CASSHHDGTYGGYTF
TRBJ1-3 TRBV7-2 CASSSGSGGFNTIYF
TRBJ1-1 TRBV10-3 CAARDRGVPEAFF
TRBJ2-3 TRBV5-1 CASSLRTSRSTDTQYF
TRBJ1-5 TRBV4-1 CASRLGTGGLSNQPQHF
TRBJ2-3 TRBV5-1 CASSQLYTGPSTDTQYF
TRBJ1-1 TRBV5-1 CASSLFGLGQANTEAFF
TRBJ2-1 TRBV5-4 CASSPRAYNEQFF
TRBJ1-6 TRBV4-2 CASSLTGGVGSPLHF
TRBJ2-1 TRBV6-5 CASSSRNPGQYNEQFF
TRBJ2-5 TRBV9 CASSVGSGQETQYF
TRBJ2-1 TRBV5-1 CASRLAGARDEQFF
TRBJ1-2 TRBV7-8 CASSPGTGGFYGYTF
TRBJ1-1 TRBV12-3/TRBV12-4 CASSQRTGGNTEAFF
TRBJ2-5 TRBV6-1 CASTPPPAGGGILETQYF
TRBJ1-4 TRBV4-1 CASSRGGQYEKLFF
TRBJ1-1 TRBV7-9 CASSLSEYTEAFF
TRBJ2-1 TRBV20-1 CSASRTSGGYNEQFF
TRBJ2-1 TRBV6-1 CASDSGASGGNEQFF
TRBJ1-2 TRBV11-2 CASSSRQGSGYTF
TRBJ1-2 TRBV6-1 CASIERGHPTYGYTF
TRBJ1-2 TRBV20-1 CSARGGPGYGYTF
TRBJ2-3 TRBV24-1 CATSAPSGGAHTQYF